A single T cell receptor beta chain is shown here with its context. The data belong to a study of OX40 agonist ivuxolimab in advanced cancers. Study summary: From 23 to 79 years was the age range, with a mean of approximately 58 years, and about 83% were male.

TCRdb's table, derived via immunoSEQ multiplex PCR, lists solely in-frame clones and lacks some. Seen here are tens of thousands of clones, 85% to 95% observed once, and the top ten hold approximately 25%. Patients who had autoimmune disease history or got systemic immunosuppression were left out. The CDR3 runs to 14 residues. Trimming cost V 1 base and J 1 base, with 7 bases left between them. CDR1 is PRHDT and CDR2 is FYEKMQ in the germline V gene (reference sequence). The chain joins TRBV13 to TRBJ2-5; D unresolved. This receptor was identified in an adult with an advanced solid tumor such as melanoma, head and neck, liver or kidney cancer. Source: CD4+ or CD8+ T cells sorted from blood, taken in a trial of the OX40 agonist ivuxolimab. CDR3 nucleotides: TGTGCCAGCAGCTTAGCTGGGCCCCAAGAGACCCAGTACTTC. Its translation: CASSLAGPQETQYF. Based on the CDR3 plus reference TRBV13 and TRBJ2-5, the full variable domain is AAGVIQSPRHLIKEKRETATLKCYPIPRHDTVYWYQQGPGQDPQFLISFYEKMQSDKGSIPDRFSAQQFSDYHSELNMSSLELGDSALYFCASSLAGPQETQYFGPGTRLLVL.